These 8 T cell receptor beta chains were sequenced from one sample in a study of PD-1 blockade in classical Hodgkin lymphoma. In every patient, relapse followed autologous stem cell transplantation, while exposure to brentuximab vedotin differed. Thawed PBMCs underwent magnetic negative selection to yield purified CD4+ T cells. Data came from immunoSEQ multiplex PCR; TCRdb stores just in-frame clones and leaves some out. The table includes about 27,000 clones, over 65% detected once. The specimen was CD4+ T cells from blood, collected at baseline. The source of these receptors is a human donor with classical Hodgkin lymphoma.

This clone was seen more than once but under ten times. The rearrangement links TRBV30 to TRBJ1-5; possibly TRBD1 for D (6 bases). This CDR3 is built from 15 residues. Germline assignment: CDR1 GTSNPN and CDR2 SVGIG (reference sequence). V dropped 0 bases and J dropped 5 bases, with 14 bases sitting between them. The CDR3 region is CAWSVRGQGYQPQHF. The CDR3 bases are TGTGCCTGGAGTGTACGGGGGCAGGGCTATCAGCCCCAGCATTTT.

The chain employs TRBV2 and TRBJ2-6; D unclear. This CDR3 has 14 amino acids. The V end lost 8 bases, the J end lost 2 bases, and 10 bases lay between the germline ends. From germline, CDR1 is SNHLY and CDR2 FYNNEI. CDR3 sequence (DNA): TGTGCCAGCCAGGCGGCTGCTGGGGCCAACGTCCTGACTTTC. Translating gives CASQAAAGANVLTF.

This chain joins TRBV5-1 and TRBJ2-7; D call uncertain. The V end was cut by 10 bases, the J end by 6 bases, with 8 bases between. CDR1 SGHRS and CDR2 YFSETQ come from the germline V gene. There are 9 residues in the CDR3. Here the CDR3 reads CAGPVEQYF. The CDR3 region has the DNA TGCGCCGGCCCCGTCGAGCAGTACTTC. Using reference TRBV5-1 and TRBJ2-7 for the parts outside the CDR3, the full variable domain is KAGVTQTPRYLIKTRGQQVTLSCSPISGHRSVSWYQQTPGQGLQFLFEYFSETQRNKGNFPGRFSGRQFSNSRSEMNVSTLELGDSALYLCAGPVEQYFGPGTRLTVT.

This sequence joins TRBV30 and TRBJ2-3; 12 positions agree with TRBD2. CDR1 GTSNPN and CDR2 SVGIG come from the germline V gene (reference sequence). The CDR3 spans 17 residues. The V segment lost 1 base and the J segment 4 bases; nucleotides outside the gene matches: 9. Here the CDR3 reads CAWSATVTSGGADTQYF. The CDR3 coding sequence is TGTGCCTGGAGTGCAACCGTGACTAGCGGGGGAGCAGATACGCAGTATTTT.

The chain links TRBV5-1 to TRBJ2-7; perhaps TRBD2 as D (5 bases). CDR1 is SGHRS and CDR2 is YFSETQ in the germline V gene. This CDR3 is 17 amino acids long. Deletions cut 4 bases from V and 0 bases from J, with 20 bases between. CDR3: CASSQLRGGSASYEQYF. As DNA, the CDR3 is TGCGCCAGCAGCCAATTGCGTGGTGGGAGCGCCTCCTACGAGCAGTACTTC.

This clone was seen only once. The rearrangement links TRBV5-1 to TRBJ2-1; 10 bases line up with TRBD1. CDR1 and CDR2 (germline): SGHRS, YFSETQ. V shed 2 bases, J shed 6 bases, and the junction held 5 bases outside the gene matches. The CDR3 sequence is 15 residues long. DNA for the CDR3: TGCGCCAGCAGCTTTACCGGGACAGGGGTCAATGAGCAGTTCTTC. This sequence encodes CASSFTGTGVNEQFF.

J is TRBJ1-5 and V is TRBV6-6, with D perhaps matching TRBD1 (5 bases). Trimming pared 6 bases from V and 4 bases from J, leaving 19 bases between. Germline assignment: CDR1 MNHNY and CDR2 SVGAGI (reference sequence). This CDR3 has 16 residues. The DNA of the CDR3 is TGTGCCAGCAGACGGGAGGGCAGGGCTGGGAATCAGCCCCAGCATTTT. This encodes CASRREGRAGNQPQHF.

The chain has TRBV11-3 and TRBJ2-7; D remains unclear. The CDR3 has 12 residues. Germline CDR1 and CDR2: SGHNT and YENEEA. V lost 1 base and J 7 bases, leaving 8 bases between the germline ends. The CDR3 region has the DNA TGTGCCAGCAGCTTAGTTTCTGGGGAGCAGTACTTC. It encodes CASSLVSGEQYF.